Listed here are 29 T cell receptor beta chains from one sample, sequenced in a study of T cells in Graves' hyperthyroidism and ophthalmopathy. Amplification of TCR beta CDR3 regions was performed using RNA transcripts as template. The TCR CDR3 first-round RT-PCR relied on the HTBI primer set. TCRdb ran MiXCR on the multiplex PCR reads and lists one entry per CDR3 protein. Here the sample spans approximately 430,000 distinct CDR3 sequences, approximately 14% being singletons. Sequencing was performed on blood. Every receptor here comes from a woman between 18 and 29 years old with Graves' hyperthyroidism.

V gene TRBV7-9 combines with J gene TRBJ2-4; D uncertain. The CDR3 contains 15 residues. Germline values: CDR1 SEHNR, CDR2 FQNEAQ (reference sequence). V was cut by 1 base and J by 5 bases, with 12 bases left in between. The CDR3 DNA is TGTGCCAGCAGCTTAGGTCCGGGTCCTCAAAACATTCAGTACTTC. It codes for CASSLGPGPQNIQYF.

In this sample, this clonotype turned up many times. The V call is TRBV19, the J call TRBJ2-1; 13 bases line up with TRBD2. The trim removed 4 bases at V and 4 bases at J, leaving 1 base unmatched. CDR3 length equals 15 residues. In germline, CDR1 is LNHDA, CDR2 SQIVND (reference sequence). CDR3 region: CASSTGLAGYNEQFF. As DNA, the CDR3 is TGTGCCAGTAGTACGGGACTAGCGGGATACAATGAGCAGTTCTTC. The full variable domain, rest sourced from reference TRBV19 and TRBJ2-1, is DGGITQSPKYLFRKEGQNVTLSCEQNLNHDAMYWYRQDPGQGLRLIYYSQIVNDFQKGDIAEGYSVSREKKESFPLTVTSAQKNPTAFYLCASSTGLAGYNEQFFGPGTRLTVL.

This clonotype has at least ten counts. Here the CDR3 DNA reads TGTGCCAGTCGGAGAGAAAGGGATTCACCCCTCCACTTT. Its translation is CASRRERDSPLHF. The chain has TRBV2 and TRBJ1-6; D is ambiguous. With 9 bases removed from V and 8 bases from J, the gap between germline ends came to 14 bases. This CDR3 is 13 amino acids long. CDR1 and CDR2 (germline): SNHLY, FYNNEI.

This clonotype was seen at least ten times. The chain has TRBV12-3 or TRBV12-4 and TRBJ1-3; TRBD1 aligns across 8 bases. The CDR3 is made up of 15 amino acids. J lost 2 bases, V lost 8 bases, and 8 bases had no gene match. The chain's CDR3 is CASAFRTGTGNTIYF. The CDR3 DNA is TGTGCCAGCGCCTTCCGGACAGGGACTGGAAACACCATATATTTT.

This clonotype was counted between two and nine times. The chain employs TRBV15 and TRBJ2-1; maybe TRBD1 (5 bases). The CDR3 totals 15 residues. The germline V gene has CDR1 LNHNV and CDR2 YYDKDF (reference sequence). Between the trimmed V and J ends, which lost 0 bases and 0 bases, there was a span of 6 bases. The CDR3 coding sequence is TGTGCCACCAGCAGAGACAGGGTCTCCTACAATGAGCAGTTCTTC. Translating it yields CATSRDRVSYNEQFF.

This clonotype was picked up many times. The V gene is TRBV4-1, the J gene TRBJ1-1; D gene uncertain. Per the germline V gene, CDR1 is MGHRA and CDR2 is YSYEKL. V was pared by 0 bases and J by 0 bases, with 5 bases between. The CDR3 consists of 14 residues. Here the CDR3 reads CASSQERMNTEAFF. CDR3 bases: TGCGCCAGCAGCCAAGAGAGGATGAACACTGAAGCTTTCTTT.

This clonotype has a handful of counts. The chain carries TRBV5-5 and TRBJ2-3, with TRBD1 as a possible D gene (7 bases). This CDR3 has 18 amino acids. Trimming left V 4 bases short and J 7 bases short, with 28 bases between. Germline V gene sequence: CDR1 SGHKS, CDR2 YYEKEE (reference sequence). The CDR3 DNA reads as TGTGCCAGCAGCGCTGACAGGGATGCGCGGGAAAGTCGTTATACGCAGTATTTT. Encoded protein: CASSADRDARESRYTQYF.

Ten or more counts support this clonotype. This rearrangement joins TRBV12-5 to TRBJ2-5; no clear D. The CDR3 spans 11 residues. Trimming removed 9 bases at V and 1 base at J, with 6 bases between. Per the germline V gene, CDR1 is LGHNT and CDR2 is FRNRAP. As DNA, the CDR3 is TGTGCTAGCCTTGGCCAAGAGACCCAGTACTTC. It is translated as CASLGQETQYF.

This clonotype was detected many times. The chain is built from TRBV6-1 and TRBJ1-3, with D perhaps matching TRBD1 (5 bases). V shed 6 bases and J shed 0 bases, with 21 bases lying between them. This CDR3 contains 18 residues. CDR1 MNHNS and CDR2 SASEGT come from the germline V gene. CDR3 nucleotide sequence: TGTGCCAGCAGCCCGGGACGGCACATTGGAGGCTCTGGAAACACCATATATTTT. Protein product: CASSPGRHIGGSGNTIYF.

Ten or more counts support this clonotype. The CDR3 reads CASSLNGNTEAFF. The CDR3 DNA follows: TGTGCCAGCAGTTTAAACGGAAACACTGAAGCTTTCTTT. This sequence joins TRBV27 and TRBJ1-1; D gene uncertain. CDR3 length equals 13 residues. Trimming removed 2 bases from V and 2 bases from J, with 6 bases in between. Looked up from germline, CDR1 is MNHEY and CDR2 is SMNVEV (reference sequence).

This chain uses TRBV20-1 with TRBJ2-1, with TRBD2 matching over 11 bases. Germline V gives CDR1 DFQATT, CDR2 SNEGSKA (reference sequence). This CDR3 comprises 14 residues. The V and J ends lost 5 bases and 10 bases, in that order; junction bases with no gene match: 10. The CDR3 loop is CSALTSGANEEQFF. The CDR3 DNA reads as TGCAGTGCTTTGACTAGCGGGGCTAACGAGGAGCAGTTCTTC.

This clonotype was observed a few times. One base away lies a much larger clone, so this may be a sequencing read error. The gene calls are TRBV12-3 or TRBV12-4 and TRBJ1-5; no clear D gene. The CDR3 has 14 amino acids. CDR3 in amino acids: CAGSRASEAQPQHF. The DNA for the CDR3 is TGTGCCGGCAGTCGGGCCTCGGAGGCTCAGCCCCAGCATTTT.

This clonotype was counted at least ten times. V is TRBV7-3 and J is TRBJ2-1; 9 bases are shared with TRBD2. The CDR3 length is 15 residues. Germline lookup yields CDR1 SGHTA and CDR2 FQGTGA. V was clipped by 2 bases and J by 8 bases; unmatched bases: 7. DNA for the CDR3: TGTGCCAGCAGCTTAGGTGGCGGGAGGGAGGATGAGCAGTTCTTC. Translation: CASSLGGGREDEQFF.

This clonotype came up a few times. The chain uses TRBV9 and TRBJ2-7; D not certain. CDR1 and CDR2 from the germline V gene are SGDLS and YYNGEE. V lost 0 bases and J 0 bases, leaving 7 bases between the germline ends. CDR3 length: 14 residues. CDR3 protein: CASSVVGNSYEQYF. DNA of the CDR3: TGTGCCAGCAGCGTAGTGGGCAACTCCTACGAGCAGTACTTC.

The chain employs TRBV12-3 or TRBV12-4 and TRBJ1-3; no clear D. This CDR3 spans 14 amino acids. V shed 4 bases and J shed 4 bases, with 11 bases lying between them. The CDR3 region is CASSSAGPGNTIYF. CDR3 coding DNA: TGTGCCAGCAGTTCCGCGGGCCCGGGAAACACCATATATTTT.

Many counts were recorded for this clonotype. The chain employs TRBV2 and TRBJ1-1; maybe TRBD1 (6 bases). Germline assignment: CDR1 SNHLY and CDR2 FYNNEI. V shed 1 base and J shed 5 bases, with 11 bases lying between them. This CDR3 comprises 14 residues. This CDR3 is CASSEDRVVTEAFF. For the CDR3, the DNA is TGTGCCAGCAGTGAAGACAGGGTGGTAACTGAAGCTTTCTTT.

This clonotype was observed many times. The chain joins TRBV9 to TRBJ1-2; possibly TRBD1 for D (5 bases). V lost 3 bases, J lost 4 bases, and 13 bases lay in between. The germline V gene encodes CDR1 SGDLS and CDR2 YYNGEE. The CDR3 length is 14 residues. The CDR3: CASSGMTEGYGYTF. The CDR3 region has the DNA TGTGCCAGCAGCGGAATGACAGAGGGCTATGGCTACACCTTC. Full variable domain (outside the CDR3, taken from reference TRBV9 and TRBJ1-2): DSGVTQTPKHLITATGQRVTLRCSPRSGDLSVYWYQQSLDQGLQFLIQYYNGEERAKGNILERFSAQQFPDLHSELNLSSLELGDSALYFCASSGMTEGYGYTFGSGTRLTVV.

The chain employs TRBV7-9 and TRBJ2-5; 9 bases fit TRBD1. Per the germline V gene, CDR1 is SEHNR and CDR2 is FQNEAQ (reference sequence). CDR3 length equals 16 residues. The V gene end was trimmed by 1 base and the J gene end by 3 bases; junction bases not matched to a gene: 6. The CDR3 nucleotides read TGTGCCAGCAGCTTAGGCGACAGGGGGTGGGAAGAGACCCAGTACTTC. It codes for CASSLGDRGWEETQYF. The full variable domain, in which reference TRBV7-9 and TRBJ2-5 provide the parts outside the CDR3, is DTGVSQNPRHKITKRGQNVTFRCDPISEHNRLYWYRQTLGQGPEFLTYFQNEAQLEKSRLLSDRFSAERPKGSFSTLEIQRTEQGDSAMYLCASSLGDRGWEETQYFGPGTRLLVL.

This clonotype has a count of ten or more. The chain combines TRBV7-8 with TRBJ2-1, with D possibly being TRBD1 or TRBD2 (6 bases each). V lost 5 bases and J 8 bases, leaving 19 bases between the germline ends. This CDR3 is 15 amino acids long. Germline V gene sequence: CDR1 SGHVS, CDR2 FQNEAQ. Here the CDR3 DNA reads TGTGCCAGCAGCCCGGGGGCTAGTCGGATCGATGAGCAGTTCTTC. Its translation is CASSPGASRIDEQFF.

This clonotype was seen ten or more times. V gene TRBV20-1 combines with J gene TRBJ1-2; 8 bases agree with TRBD1. The germline CDR1 and CDR2 sequences are DFQATT and SNEGSKA (reference sequence). This CDR3 region has 14 residues. Germline trimming cut 5 bases from V and 8 bases from J; bases unmatched to any gene: 13. The CDR3 protein is CSARAMTGVGGYTF. The CDR3 nucleotides read TGCAGTGCTCGAGCGATGACAGGGGTTGGCGGCTACACCTTC.

This clonotype was detected many times. The chain links TRBV28 to TRBJ2-1; D ambiguous. Germline V CDR1 and CDR2: MDHEN, SYDVKM. The CDR3 loop spans 15 amino acids. Trimming took 4 bases from V and 0 from J, leaving 10 bases between them. CDR3 in DNA: TGTGCCAGCAGTTCTCCTTTTAGCTCCTACAATGAGCAGTTCTTC. Translated, it gives CASSSPFSSYNEQFF.

This clonotype was seen ten or more times. The chain uses TRBV12-3 or TRBV12-4 and TRBJ1-3; D is undetermined. CDR3 size: 14 residues. V was trimmed by 7 bases and J by 0 bases, leaving 10 bases between them. DNA for the CDR3: TGTGCCAGCACCGAAGGATTCTCTGGAAACACCATATATTTT. The encoded protein is CASTEGFSGNTIYF.

The V and J genes are TRBV4-1 and TRBJ2-7; D uncertain. Germline CDR1 MGHRA, CDR2 YSYEKL. The CDR3 extends over 15 amino acids. V was pared by 2 bases and J by 0 bases, with 11 bases between. Here the CDR3 DNA reads TGCGCCAGCAGCCAATGGACCGAGGCCTCCTACGAGCAGTACTTC. Encoded protein: CASSQWTEASYEQYF.

This clonotype has a count of ten or more. The chain employs TRBV7-3 and TRBJ2-1; D unclear. Per germline, CDR1 SGHTA and CDR2 FQGTGA. V was cut by 5 bases and J by 10 bases, with 15 bases left in between. The CDR3 has 13 amino acids. The CDR3 coding sequence is TGTGCCAGCAGCCAATATTCCGAGCCCGAGCAGTTCTTC. Residues: CASSQYSEPEQFF.

This chain connects TRBV28 to TRBJ2-1; D not resolved. The CDR3 loop spans 13 amino acids. Germline V gives CDR1 MDHEN, CDR2 SYDVKM. V was shortened by 8 bases and J by 4 bases, with 12 bases between the two germline ends. The CDR3 sequence is CASLRVGYNEQFF. The CDR3 DNA is TGTGCCAGCCTTAGGGTAGGGTACAATGAGCAGTTCTTC.

This clonotype was counted ten times or more. The CDR3 DNA is TGCAGTGCTAGAGTATACGGACAGGGTAAAGGTGAAGCTTTCTTT. Its translation: CSARVYGQGKGEAFF. V usage is TRBV20-1 and J usage is TRBJ1-1, with TRBD1 matching 8 bases. The CDR3 covers 15 residues. With 1 base clipped from V and 7 bases from J, the junction kept 11 bases outside the gene matches. Germline CDR1 reads DFQATT; CDR2 reads SNEGSKA (reference sequence).

The rearrangement joins TRBV7-9 to TRBJ2-5; TRBD2 might be the D (6 bases). The CDR3 contains 14 residues. Germline CDR1 SEHNR, CDR2 FQNEAQ (reference sequence). V dropped 6 bases and J dropped 2 bases, with 13 bases sitting between them. The CDR3, as DNA: TGTGCCAGCAGACCGAACCGGGAGCAAGAGACCCAGTACTTC. Residues: CASRPNREQETQYF.

The CDR3 DNA follows: TGTGCCAGCAGTGAAGAAGGGGACACCACCGGACATTTT. Translation gives CASSEEGDTTGHF. The chain couples TRBV6-1 to TRBJ1-5; D perhaps matches TRBD1 (6 bases). The ends were cut back, 1 base at V and 16 bases at J, with 17 bases in the middle. Germline V gene data show CDR1 as MNHNS and CDR2 as SASEGT. The CDR3 totals 13 residues.

The gene calls are TRBV20-1 and TRBJ1-5; 11 bases are a match to TRBD1. The germline V gene has CDR1 DFQATT and CDR2 SNEGSKA (reference sequence). Trimming at V came to 1 base and at J to 0 bases, leaving 2 bases not matched to a gene. The CDR3 loop spans 16 amino acids. The CDR3 sequence: CSARAGTGGSNQPQHF. The CDR3 nucleotides are TGCAGTGCTAGAGCCGGGACAGGGGGTAGCAATCAGCCCCAGCATTTT.